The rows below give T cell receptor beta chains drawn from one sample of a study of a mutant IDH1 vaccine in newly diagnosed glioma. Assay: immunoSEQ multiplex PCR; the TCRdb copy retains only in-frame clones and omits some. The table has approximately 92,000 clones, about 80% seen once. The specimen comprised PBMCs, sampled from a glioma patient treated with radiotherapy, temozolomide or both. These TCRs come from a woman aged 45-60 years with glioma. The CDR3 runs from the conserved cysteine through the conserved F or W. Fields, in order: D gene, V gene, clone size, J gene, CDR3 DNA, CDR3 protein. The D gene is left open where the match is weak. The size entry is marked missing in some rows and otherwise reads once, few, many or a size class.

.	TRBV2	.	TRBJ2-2	TGTGCCAGCAGAAGGACAGTCGAAACCGGGGAGCTGTTTTTT	CASRRTVETGELFF
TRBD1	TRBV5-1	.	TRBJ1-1	TGCGCAAGCACGGAACAGGGGGCGAACACTGAAGCTTTCTTT	CASTEQGANTEAFF
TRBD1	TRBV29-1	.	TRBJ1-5	TGCAGCGTTGGTGGGGGTCCAGGGGGTTTGGATCAGCCCCAGCATTTT	CSVGGGPGGLDQPQHF
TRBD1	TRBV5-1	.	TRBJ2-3	TGCGCCAGCAGCCGGAGGACAGGGGAGTATGCAGATACGCAGTATTTT	CASSRRTGEYADTQYF
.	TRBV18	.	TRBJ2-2	TGTGCCAGCTCACCACAAGTGGGGACGGGGTCCGGGGAGCTGTTTTTT	CASSPQVGTGSGELFF
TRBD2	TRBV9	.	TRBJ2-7	TGTGCCAGCAGTGTTAGCGGGGCGCCATCCTACGAGCAGTACTTC	CASSVSGAPSYEQYF
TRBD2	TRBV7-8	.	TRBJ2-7	TGTGCCAGCAGCTGGGGGGGATCCTACGAGCAGTACTTC	CASSWGGSYEQYF
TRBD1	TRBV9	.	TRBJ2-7	TGTGCCAGCAGCGCGGGTTCGGGACAGGGACTCGACGAGCAGTACTTC	CASSAGSGQGLDEQYF
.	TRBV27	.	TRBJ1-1	TGTGCCAGCAGTTTACGTCAGGGGCACACTGAAGCTTTCTTT	CASSLRQGHTEAFF
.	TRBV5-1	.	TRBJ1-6	TGCGCCAGCAGCTTGTTAAGTCCCGGGGATCGTTCACCCCTCCACTTT	CASSLLSPGDRSPLHF
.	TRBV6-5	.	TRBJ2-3	TGTGCCAGCAGAGGGAGCGGGCTGGATACGCAGTATTTT	CASRGSGLDTQYF
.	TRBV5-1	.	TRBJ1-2	TGCGCCAGCAGCTCCGAGAACTATGGCTACACCTTC	CASSSENYGYTF
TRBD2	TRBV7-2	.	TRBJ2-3	TGTGCCAGCAGCTTCCGGGGGGCAGATACGCAGTATTTT	CASSFRGADTQYF
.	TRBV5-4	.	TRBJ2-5	TGTGCCAGCAGCTTGTTTGGCAGGAGGGAGACCCAGTACTTC	CASSLFGRRETQYF
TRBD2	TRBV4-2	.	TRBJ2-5	TGTGCCAGCAGCCAGAGCTGGGGTGCTAGCGGGGGACAAGAGACCCAGTACTTC	CASSQSWGASGGQETQYF
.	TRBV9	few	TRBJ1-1	TGTGCCAGCAGCCCCGCCTTGGGGGCTGGTCCGAACACTGAAGCTTTCTTT	CASSPALGAGPNTEAFF
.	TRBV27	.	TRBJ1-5	TGTGCCAGCAGTTTTTCCTTTAGCAATCAGCCCCAGCATTTT	CASSFSFSNQPQHF
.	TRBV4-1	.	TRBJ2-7	TGCGCCAGCAGCCAAGACTCAGGGGGGACCTACGAGCAGTACTTC	CASSQDSGGTYEQYF
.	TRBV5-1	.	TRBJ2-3	TGCGCCAGCGTTTGGGGAAGTAGCACAGATACGCAGTATTTT	CASVWGSSTDTQYF
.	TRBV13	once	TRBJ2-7	TGTGCCAGCAGCTTAGGGGGACTTTACGAGCAGTACTTC	CASSLGGLYEQYF
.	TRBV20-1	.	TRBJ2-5	TGCAGTGCTAGATTAATTGAGACCCAGTACTTC	CSARLIETQYF
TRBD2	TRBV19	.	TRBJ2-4	TGTGCCGGTAGTCCGATAACTAGCGGGGGGTTCCGCGCCAGGAACATTCAGTACTTC	CAGSPITSGGFRARNIQYF
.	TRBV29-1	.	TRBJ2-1	TGCAGCGTTACGGGTGGACATGAGCAGTTCTTC	CSVTGGHEQFF
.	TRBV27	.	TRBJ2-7	TGTGCCAGCAGTTTGTCAGTTATCTACGAGCAGTACTTC	CASSLSVIYEQYF
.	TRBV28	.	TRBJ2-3	TGTGCCAGCAGTCCGACACCTAGCACAGATACGCAGTATTTT	CASSPTPSTDTQYF
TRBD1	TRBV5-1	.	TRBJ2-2	TGCGCCAGTTCGGAAAAGGGACAGGGGAACACCGGGGAGCTGTTTTTT	CASSEKGQGNTGELFF
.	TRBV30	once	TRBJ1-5	TGTGCCTGGAGTCAGATCAATCAGCCCCAGCATTTT	CAWSQINQPQHF
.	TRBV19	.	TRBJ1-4	TGTGCCAGCTCCGCCTTGAGAGGCTCCAACAACGGGGCAACTAATGAAAAACTGTTTTTT	CASSALRGSNNGATNEKLFF
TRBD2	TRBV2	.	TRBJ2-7	TGTGCCAGCAGTGTAAAGGTGGGAGGGCCCGAGCAGTACTTC	CASSVKVGGPEQYF
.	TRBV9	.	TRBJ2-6	TGTGCCAGCAGCGTAGAAGGAAGCTCTGGGGCCAACGTCCTGACTTTC	CASSVEGSSGANVLTF
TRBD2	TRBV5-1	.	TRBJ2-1	TGCGCCAGCATGAGGGGACTAGCGGGTTACAATGAGCAGTTCTTC	CASMRGLAGYNEQFF
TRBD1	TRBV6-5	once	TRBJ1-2	TGTGCCAGCAGTTACTCAGGGGGCCGGGGCGGCTACACCTTC	CASSYSGGRGGYTF
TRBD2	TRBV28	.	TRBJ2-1	TGTGCCAGCAGCTCCGGGACTAGCGGGGGGGCGCGGGAGCAGTTCTTC	CASSSGTSGGAREQFF
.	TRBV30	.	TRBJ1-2	TGTGCCTGGAAGGCCGGGAACCTTAACTATGGCTACACCTTC	CAWKAGNLNYGYTF
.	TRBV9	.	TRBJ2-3	TGTGCCAGCAGCGTAGAAGGGGGGGTAGCAGATACGCAGTATTTT	CASSVEGGVADTQYF
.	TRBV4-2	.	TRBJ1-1	TGTGCCAGCAGCCGGGGGGAGGGCTGGACTGAAGCTTTCTTT	CASSRGEGWTEAFF
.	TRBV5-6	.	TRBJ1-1	TGTGCCAGCAGCTTGGGAGGACGGCTGAACACTGAAGCTTTCTTT	CASSLGGRLNTEAFF
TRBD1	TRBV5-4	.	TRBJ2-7	TGTGCCAGCAGCGGGGGACAGGAGCTCTACGAGCAGTACTTC	CASSGGQELYEQYF
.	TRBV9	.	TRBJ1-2	TGTGCCAGCAGCGTAGCCCCCCAAGGGATCGGGGACGGCTACACCTTC	CASSVAPQGIGDGYTF
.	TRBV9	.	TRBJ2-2	TGTGCCAGCAGCGTTGTAGTCACCGGGGAGCTGTTTTTT	CASSVVVTGELFF
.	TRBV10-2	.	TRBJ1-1	TGCGCCAGCAGTGTAACAGGTGGAGGTGAAGCTTTCTTT	CASSVTGGGEAFF
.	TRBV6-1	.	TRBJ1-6	TGTGCCAGCAGTGAAACAGGGCATAATTCACCCCTCCACTTT	CASSETGHNSPLHF
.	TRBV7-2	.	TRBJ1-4	TGTGCCAGCAGCTTTACGAGTTTCGGGGAAAAACTGTTTTTT	CASSFTSFGEKLFF
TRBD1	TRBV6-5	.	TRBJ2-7	TGTGCCAGCGCCAGGGGGTCCTACGAGCAGTACTTC	CASARGSYEQYF
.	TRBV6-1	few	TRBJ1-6	TGTGCCAGCAGTGCCCGGGGGGGGAGGGAACATTCACCCCTCCACTTT	CASSARGGREHSPLHF